These 21 T cell receptor beta chains originate from one sample sequenced in a study of TIL therapy for anti-PD-1-resistant metastatic lung cancer. The immunoSEQ assay was v3. Assay used: immunoSEQ multiplex PCR; TCRdb lists only in-frame clones, some missing. Of more than 90,000 clones listed, 50% to 70% are singletons. Specified time point: pre-treatment sample, taken before nivolumab and TIL therapy. Pleural nodules or supraclavicular lymph nodes made up most of the excised metastases sampled. The sample was tumor tissue, taken at baseline. The origin of the receptors is a person aged 25-85 years with non-small cell lung cancer.

J is TRBJ2-6 and V is TRBV27; 7 bases are shared with TRBD1. The CDR3 contains 16 residues. V trimming: 6 bases; J trimming: 4 bases; junction bases outside the gene matches: 9. From germline, CDR1 is MNHEY and CDR2 SMNVEV (reference sequence). CDR3 nucleotide sequence: TGTGCCAGCAGAGGACAGGCGGTGCGGGGGGCCAACGTCCTGACTTTC. It encodes CASRGQAVRGANVLTF. Variable domain in full (rest from reference TRBV27 and TRBJ2-6): EAQVTQNPRYLITVTGKKLTVTCSQNMNHEYMSWYRQDPGLGLRQIYYSMNVEVTDKGDVPEGYKVSRKEKRNFPLILESPSPNQTSLYFCASRGQAVRGANVLTFGAGSRLTVL.

This chain uses TRBV20-1 with TRBJ1-2; D is ambiguous. The CDR3 runs to 11 residues. CDR1 DFQATT and CDR2 SNEGSKA come from the germline V gene (reference sequence). Trimming stripped 8 bases from V and 0 bases from J, with 7 bases between. CDR3 bases: TGCAGTACCCCAGCTAACTATGGCTACACCTTC. Translated, it gives CSTPANYGYTF.

The V gene is TRBV27, the J gene TRBJ1-1, with D possibly TRBD1 on 5 matching bases. The germline gives CDR1 MNHEY, CDR2 SMNVEV (reference sequence). Between the trimmed V and J ends, which lost 8 bases and 3 bases, there was a span of 13 bases. The length of the CDR3 is 13 residues. The CDR3 protein is CASFPTVDTEAFF. For the CDR3, the DNA is TGTGCCAGCTTCCCGACAGTGGACACTGAAGCTTTCTTT.

V gene TRBV3-1 (or the pseudogene TRBV3-2) combines with J gene TRBJ2-3; no reliable D call. The CDR3 runs 12 residues. Germline V gene sequence: CDR1 LGHDT, CDR2 YNNKEL (reference sequence). Trimming took 1 base from V and 4 from J, leaving 3 bases between them. Written as DNA, the CDR3 is TGTGCCAGCAGCCAAGGGGCAGATACGCAGTATTTT. Its protein product is CASSQGADTQYF.

A few counts support this clone. V gene TRBV7-8 combines with J gene TRBJ1-4; D remains ambiguous. Germline-derived CDR1 and CDR2 are SGHVS and FQNEAQ. This CDR3 spans 14 amino acids. Trimming shortened V by 1 base and J by 10 bases, and 13 bases separated the two germline ends. Here the CDR3 DNA reads TGTGCCAGCAGCTTAGGAGGGCCGGAGGGAAAACTGTTTTTT. Translating it yields CASSLGGPEGKLFF.

Details on this clone: The sample holds other DNA sequences that translate to the same CDR3. For the CDR3, the DNA is TGTGCCAGCAGTTTAGCAGAGACCCAGTACTTC. Translated, it gives CASSLAETQYF. The gene calls are TRBV12-3 or TRBV12-4 and TRBJ2-5; D is undetermined. V gave up 0 bases and J gave up 4 bases, with 0 bases separating them. The CDR3 totals 11 residues.

As DNA, the CDR3 is TGTGCCAGCAGCGTTTCCGGGACTAGCGCGTCCTACGAGCAGTACTTC. It is translated as CASSVSGTSASYEQYF. This chain joins TRBV7-8 and TRBJ2-7; 10 nucleotides align to TRBD2. In germline, CDR1 is SGHVS, CDR2 FQNEAQ. This CDR3 has 16 residues. The V and J ends lost 5 bases and 1 base, in that order; junction bases with no gene match: 8.

This chain links TRBV15 with TRBJ1-5; no clear D gene. V lost 1 base, J lost 7 bases, and 14 bases lay in between. The CDR3 loop spans 15 amino acids. Germline V gene lookup returns CDR1 LNHNV and CDR2 YYDKDF (reference sequence). The CDR3 loop is CATSRGTGSGQPQHF. CDR3 DNA sequence: TGTGCCACCAGCAGAGGTACCGGGAGCGGCCAGCCCCAGCATTTT.

The gene calls are TRBV29-1 and TRBJ2-1; D may match TRBD1 or TRBD2 (7 bases each). This CDR3 has 13 residues. Germline V gene lookup returns CDR1 SQVTM and CDR2 ANQGSEA. Trimming removed 3 bases at V and 7 bases at J, with 13 bases between. CDR3 sequence (DNA): TGCAGCGTTGATATCCAGGGGGGGAATGAGCAGTTCTTC. Amino acids: CSVDIQGGNEQFF.

The chain recombines TRBV2 with TRBJ2-7; TRBD2 might be the D (5 bases). V lost 6 bases, J lost 3 bases, and 12 bases lay in between. Germline V gene data show CDR1 as SNHLY and CDR2 as FYNNEI. The CDR3 is 13 residues long. The CDR3 DNA reads as TGTGCCAGCAGAGCGGAGAAGAACTACGAGCAGTACTTC. Translation gives CASRAEKNYEQYF. The full variable domain, in which reference TRBV2 and TRBJ2-7 provide the parts outside the CDR3, is EPEVTQTPSHQVTQMGQEVILRCVPISNHLYFYWYRQILGQKVEFLVSFYNNEISEKSEIFDDQFSVERPDGSNFTLKIRSTKLEDSAMYFCASRAEKNYEQYFGPGTRLTVT.

As DNA, the CDR3 is TGTGCCAGCAGCTTAGTTTCGGATCCCCAAGAGACCCAGTACTTC. This codes for CASSLVSDPQETQYF. V and J are TRBV7-9 and TRBJ2-5, with D uncertain. Trimming cost V 1 base and J 1 base, with 10 bases left between them. CDR1 SEHNR and CDR2 FQNEAQ come from the germline V gene (reference sequence). This CDR3 contains 15 residues.

V gene TRBV9 combines with J gene TRBJ2-5; 8 nucleotides align to TRBD2. V lost 0 bases and J lost 5; bases outside the gene matches: 6. Germline V gene sequence: CDR1 SGDLS, CDR2 YYNGEE. The CDR3 is made up of 15 amino acids. CDR3 bases: TGTGCCAGCAGCGTAGCAGTTAGCGGGACTGAGACCCAGTACTTC. Translation gives CASSVAVSGTETQYF.

The J gene is TRBJ2-1, the V gene TRBV3-1 (or the pseudogene TRBV3-2), with a weak D call TRBD1 (6 bases). Trimming took off 0 bases at V and 3 bases at J, with 12 bases between the two ends. This CDR3 has 16 residues. Germline assignment: CDR1 LGHDT and CDR2 YNNKEL (reference sequence). The CDR3 DNA follows: TGTGCCAGCAGCCAAGATTGGGGGACAAGCTACAATGAGCAGTTCTTC. Its translation: CASSQDWGTSYNEQFF.

The rearrangement links TRBV7-9 to TRBJ1-4, with a weak D call TRBD1 (5 bases). V was clipped by 9 bases and J by 3 bases, with 20 bases between them. CDR1 is SEHNR and CDR2 is FQNEAQ in the germline V gene (reference sequence). This CDR3 is built from 16 residues. The CDR3, as DNA: TGTGCCAGTACCTTCGAGGCGGGCAGGGCTAATGAAAAACTGTTTTTT. As protein: CASTFEAGRANEKLFF.

The table lists this clone with a few counts. V is TRBV19 and J is TRBJ1-1; D uncertain. The CDR3 loop spans 15 amino acids. Germline CDR1 reads LNHDA; CDR2 reads SQIVND (reference sequence). V lost 5 bases to trimming and J lost 0 bases, with 13 bases between them. As DNA, the CDR3 is TGTGCCAGTAGTGATCCGATCACCATGAACACTGAAGCTTTCTTT. Protein sequence: CASSDPITMNTEAFF.

The chain recombines TRBV28 with TRBJ2-2; no clear D gene. V lost 1 base and J lost 7, with 1 base in between. CDR3 length equals 11 residues. Germline V gene lookup returns CDR1 MDHEN and CDR2 SYDVKM. CDR3 in amino acids: CASSLFGELFF. CDR3 coding DNA: TGTGCCAGCAGTTTATTCGGGGAGCTGTTTTTT.

The rearrangement uses TRBV6-5 and TRBJ2-5; tentative D call: TRBD2 (5 bases). V lost 2 bases to trimming and J lost 5 bases, with 15 bases between them. The CDR3 totals 15 residues. Germline CDR1 is MNHEY and CDR2 is SVGAGI. CDR3 amino acids: CASSYEGAVLETQYF. CDR3 DNA: TGTGCCAGCAGTTACGAGGGAGCGGTGCTGGAGACCCAGTACTTC.

This rearrangement joins TRBV5-6 to TRBJ2-7, with 10 bases matching TRBD1. Per the germline V gene, CDR1 is SGHDT and CDR2 is YYEEEE. The CDR3 runs to 17 residues. Trimming took 1 base from V and 3 from J; bases not matched to a gene: 10. The CDR3 bases are TGTGCCAGCAGCTTGTATGGAGGGACAGGGGTATTCTACGAGCAGTACTTC. Translating gives CASSLYGGTGVFYEQYF.

With regard to this clone: Other DNA sequences of this sample code for an identical CDR3. This chain uses TRBV7-8 with TRBJ2-6; TRBD2 is a possible D gene (7 bases). Trimming took 1 base from V and 2 from J, leaving 15 bases between them. The germline V gene encodes CDR1 SGHVS and CDR2 FQNEAQ. This CDR3 comprises 18 residues. As DNA, the CDR3 is TGTGCCAGCAGCTTAGGGGGGGGGCGCGGCGCTGGGGCCAACGTCCTGACTTTC. This translates into CASSLGGGRGAGANVLTF.

This sequence joins TRBV7-2 and TRBJ2-2; tentatively, D is TRBD1 (5 bases). Germline values: CDR1 SGHTA, CDR2 FQGNSA. V gave up 4 bases and J gave up 6 bases, with 12 bases separating them. CDR3 length equals 14 residues. The CDR3 region is CASSWARVAGELFF. The DNA of the CDR3 is TGTGCCAGCAGCTGGGCCAGGGTGGCCGGGGAGCTGTTTTTT.

In this sample, this clone turned up once. The chain is built from TRBV28 and TRBJ2-1; TRBD1 or TRBD2 may be the D gene (6 bases each). Looked up from germline, CDR1 is MDHEN and CDR2 is SYDVKM. The CDR3 length is 15 residues. V dropped 3 bases and J dropped 7 bases, with 16 bases sitting between them. The CDR3: CASSLASGGQNEQFF. Written as DNA, the CDR3 is TGTGCCAGCAGTTTGGCGAGTGGGGGGCAGAATGAGCAGTTCTTC.